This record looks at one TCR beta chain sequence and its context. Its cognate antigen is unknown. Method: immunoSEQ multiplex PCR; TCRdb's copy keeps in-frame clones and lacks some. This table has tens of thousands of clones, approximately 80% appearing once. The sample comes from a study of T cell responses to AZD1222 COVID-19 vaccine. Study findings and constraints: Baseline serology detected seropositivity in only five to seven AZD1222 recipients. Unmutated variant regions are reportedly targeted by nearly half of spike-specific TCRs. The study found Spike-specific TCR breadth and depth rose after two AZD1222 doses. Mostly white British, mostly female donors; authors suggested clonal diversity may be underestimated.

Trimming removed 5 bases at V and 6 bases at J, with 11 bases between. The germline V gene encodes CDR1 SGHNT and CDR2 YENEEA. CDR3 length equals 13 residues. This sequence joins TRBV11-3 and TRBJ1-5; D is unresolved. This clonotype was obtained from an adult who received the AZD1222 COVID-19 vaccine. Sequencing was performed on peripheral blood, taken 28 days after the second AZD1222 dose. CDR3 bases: TGTGCCAGCAGCCCCAATTGGGCTCAGCCCCAGCATTTT. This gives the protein CASSPNWAQPQHF.